This is a list of T cell receptor beta chains from one sample in a study of T cells in Graves' hyperthyroidism and ophthalmopathy. TCRdb re-called the multiplex PCR reads through MiXCR, storing one row per CDR3 protein. The repertoire holds 500,000 to 800,000 distinct CDR3 sequences, with 45% as singletons. The sample taken for sequencing was peripheral blood or thyroid tissue (not recorded which). All receptors come from an adult man with Graves' disease, either hyperthyroidism or ophthalmopathy (not recorded which). The CDR3 runs from the conserved cysteine through the conserved F or W. Each record gives: V gene, J gene, clone size, CDR3 length, D gene, CDR3 DNA, CDR3 protein. A D gene is named only where the DNA matches it firmly. Clone size is given for some rows only: seen once, a few or many times, or a class if the clone is expanded.

TRBV7-9	TRBJ2-7	many	16	TRBD2	TGTGCCAGCAGCTCCCCCAAGGCGGGAGGGCCGGGCGAGCAGTACTTC	CASSSPKAGGPGEQYF
TRBV12-3/TRBV12-4	TRBJ1-3	-	13	-	TGTGCCAGCGGGGAAGCGAGGGGAAACACCATGTATTTT	CASGEARGNTMYF
TRBV20-1	TRBJ2-7	-	15	TRBD2	TGCAGTGCAAAACTACTAGCGGATCTCTCCTACGAGCAGTACTTC	CSAKLLADLSYEQYF
TRBV6-5	TRBJ1-2	once	12	-	TGTGCCACCAATTACCGGGATGGAAGCTACACCTTC	CATNYRDGSYTF
TRBV29-1	TRBJ1-5	-	14	-	TGCAGCGTAGCCATAGGGCGTAGCAATCAGCCCCAGCATTTT	CSVAIGRSNQPQHF
TRBV7-2	TRBJ1-6	many	15	TRBD1	TGTGCCAGCAGCTTACAGCAGGGGGGTAATTCACCCCTCCACTTT	CASSLQQGGNSPLHF
TRBV29-1	TRBJ1-2	many	13	TRBD1	TGCAGCGTCTTGGGACAGGGGGTTGACGGCTACACCTTC	CSVLGQGVDGYTF
TRBV7-9	TRBJ2-5	-	19	TRBD2	TGTGCCAGCAGCTTAACTCCGGGACTAGCGGGAGGGCCAGGGGAGACCCAGTACTTC	CASSLTPGLAGGPGETQYF
TRBV2	TRBJ1-1	-	13	-	TGTGCCAGCAGTGCATCTTTCAACACTGAAGCTTTCTTT	CASSASFNTEAFF
TRBV24-1	TRBJ1-5	many	15	-	TGTGCCACCAGTCCCCCGGGCAGGATCGATCAGCCCCAGCATTTT	CATSPPGRIDQPQHF
TRBV10-2	TRBJ1-6	many	15	-	TGCGCCAGCAGTGACCCGCCGCAGGGAAGATCACCCCTCCACTTT	CASSDPPQGRSPLHF
TRBV29-1	TRBJ1-1	-	12	-	TGCAGCATCCACCCTCTGGGGGGGTCGGCTTTCTTT	CSIHPLGGSAFF
TRBV7-2	TRBJ2-7	-	15	TRBD1	TGTGCCAGCAGCACCGCCGGGACAGGGGGCAACGAGCAGTACTTC	CASSTAGTGGNEQYF
TRBV4-1	TRBJ2-7	-	12	-	TGCGCCAGCAGCCTACTGGACGGGGAGCAGTACTTC	CASSLLDGEQYF
TRBV12-3/TRBV12-4	TRBJ1-1	-	16	TRBD1	TGTGCCAGCAGTCCCCCAGGGGGCAGGGGGTTCACTGAAGCTTTCTTT	CASSPPGGRGFTEAFF
TRBV19	TRBJ2-2	few	11	-	TGTGCCAGTCAAGGGGTCGGGGAGCTGTTTTTT	CASQGVGELFF
TRBV7-9	TRBJ1-2	many	12	-	TGTGCCAGCAGCTACGACAGTGATGGCTACACCTTC	CASSYDSDGYTF
TRBV25-1	TRBJ1-2	-	15	-	TGTGCCAGCAGCCAAGATCCGGGCGAGAACTATGGCTACACCTTC	CASSQDPGENYGYTF
TRBV7-3	TRBJ1-1	-	15	-	TGTGCCAGCAGCACGGAAGGGATAGCCAACACTGAAGCTTTCTTT	CASSTEGIANTEAFF
TRBV12-3/TRBV12-4	TRBJ2-5	many	11	-	TGTGCCAGCAGCAAGGAAGAGACCCAGTACTTC	CASSKEETQYF
TRBV12-3/TRBV12-4	TRBJ1-4	-	14	TRBD1	TGTGCCGGCAGTTTAGGGACAGGGTATGAAAAACTGTTTTTT	CAGSLGTGYEKLFF
TRBV15	TRBJ2-5	many	16	TRBD1	TGTGCCACCAGCAGAGATGGGGACAGGGGGCAAGAGACCCAGTACTTC	CATSRDGDRGQETQYF
TRBV19	TRBJ2-7	-	15	TRBD1	TGTGCCAGTGGTATCGGGACAGGGGGAGTCTACGAGCAGTACTTC	CASGIGTGGVYEQYF
TRBV7-8	TRBJ1-3	many	15	TRBD1	TGTGCCAGCAGGGACAGGGGACAACCTGGAAACACCATATATTTT	CASRDRGQPGNTIYF
TRBV29-1	TRBJ2-2	many	12	-	TGCAGCATTTCGGGGAACACCGGGGAGCTGTTTTTT	CSISGNTGELFF
TRBV29-1	TRBJ1-5	-	12	-	TGCAGCGTTGCAGGGAGCTATCAGCCCCAGCATTTT	CSVAGSYQPQHF
TRBV2	TRBJ1-1	-	14	TRBD1	TGTGCCAGGGGGACAGGGGGCAGGATCACTGAAGCTTTCTTT	CARGTGGRITEAFF
TRBV7-8	TRBJ1-6	-	15	-	TGTGCCAGCAGCGCCGGGACTGGCCCCGATCAGCCCCTCCACTTT	CASSAGTGPDQPLHF
TRBV7-9	TRBJ2-7	-	14	TRBD2	TGTGCCAGCAGCTTGGTCGGGAGGGCCGGCGAGCAGTACTTC	CASSLVGRAGEQYF
TRBV7-9	TRBJ2-2	-	15	TRBD1	TGTGCCAGCAGCCAACAGGGGGCGCGAGCCGGGGAGCTGTTTTTT	CASSQQGARAGELFF
TRBV7-6	TRBJ2-2	-	12	-	TGTGCCAGCAGCGGGACACAAGGGGAGCTGTTTTTT	CASSGTQGELFF
TRBV19	TRBJ2-7	-	13	-	TGTGCCTGGAGACTCGGGATGCGCTACGAGCAGTACTTC	CAWRLGMRYEQYF
TRBV7-2	TRBJ2-7	-	12	-	TGTGCCAGCAGCTTTGGCGGGGCCGAGCAGTACTTC	CASSFGGAEQYF
TRBV7-9	TRBJ1-4	-	16	-	TGTGCCAGCAGCTTGTATCTGGGGTCGACTAATGAAAAACTGTTTTTT	CASSLYLGSTNEKLFF
TRBV12-3/TRBV12-4	TRBJ1-5	few	14	-	TGTGCCAGCAGTGAGGGTTTCGGCAATCAGCCCCAGCATTTT	CASSEGFGNQPQHF
TRBV5-1	TRBJ2-7	once	12	TRBD1	TGCGCCAGGATGGGACAGCGAGGCGAGCAGTACTTC	CARMGQRGEQYF
TRBV7-9	TRBJ1-4	few	15	-	TGTGCCAGCAGCAACAAACGGCTAACTAATGAAAAACTGTTTTTT	CASSNKRLTNEKLFF
TRBV5-1	TRBJ1-1	-	13	-	TGCGCCAGCAGCCGGGGCAGGGACCGGGAAGCTTTCTTT	CASSRGRDREAFF
TRBV29-1	TRBJ1-2	many	12	-	TGCAGCGTTGTGGTGGATTGGTATGGCTACACCTTC	CSVVVDWYGYTF
TRBV7-3	TRBJ1-1	few	14	-	TGTGCCAGCAGCTTAAAGGGTGAACACACTGAAGCTTTCTTT	CASSLKGEHTEAFF
TRBV20-1	TRBJ1-1	-	19	-	TGCAGTGCCCCAAAGAGAGGGGCGCCCCGCAGGCTCGTCGACACTGAAGCTTTCTTT	CSAPKRGAPRRLVDTEAFF
TRBV9	TRBJ1-3	many	14	TRBD1	TGTGCCAGCAGCGGGGGGACAGAGGGAAACACCATATATTTT	CASSGGTEGNTIYF
TRBV20-1	TRBJ1-2	few	14	TRBD1	TGCAGTGCTAGGACCCCAGGGGACAGCTATGGCTACACCTTC	CSARTPGDSYGYTF
TRBV6-1	TRBJ1-1	few	14	-	TGTGCCAGCAGTGAGGGTATGCGCAACACTGAAGCTTTCTTT	CASSEGMRNTEAFF
TRBV20-1	TRBJ1-3	-	16	TRBD1	TGCAGTGCTAGCCGGGACAGCCGAAACTCTGGAAACACCATATATTTT	CSASRDSRNSGNTIYF
TRBV10-3	TRBJ1-1	once	14	-	TGTGCCATCAGCCCTACAGCGTCAAACACTGAAGCTTTCTTT	CAISPTASNTEAFF
TRBV11-1	TRBJ2-7	-	15	-	TGTGCCAGCAGCTTATCCAGCGGGTCAAACAATGAGCAGTACTTC	CASSLSSGSNNEQYF
TRBV24-1	TRBJ2-2	-	11	-	TGTGCCACCAGTGTCGCCGGGGAGCTGTTTTTT	CATSVAGELFF